The T cell receptor (beta chain) under discussion was sequenced for a study of beta chain features in type 1 diabetes. Study outcomes and limitations: Within each of all four CD4+ subsets, Type 1 diabetes patients had TCRB CDR3s that were moderately but significantly shorter.

Via CD45RO/CCR7/CD25/CD127/CD95/CD27, cells of the CD4+ naive, central memory, regulatory and stem cell-like memory subsets were sorted. Expressed TCRB transcripts were sequenced after all isolated RNA was converted to cDNA. Method: immunoSEQ multiplex PCR; TCRdb's copy keeps in-frame clones and lacks some. The sample carries hundreds of thousands of clones, roughly an eighth recorded once. Points on this clone: Its antigen is as yet unknown.

What was sequenced was naive CD4+ T cells from blood. The receptor comes from a man between 18 and 35 years old with type 1 diabetes.

DNA for the CDR3: TGTGCCAGCACCGAACTGGGCAGGGGGCAAACTGAAGCTTTCTTT. Its translation: CASTELGRGQTEAFF. The chain employs TRBV2 and TRBJ1-1; 8 positions agree with TRBD1. The CDR3 totals 15 residues. The germline V gene has CDR1 SNHLY and CDR2 FYNNEI. The ends lost 7 bases at V and 5 bases at J; junction bases unmatched: 12.